This TCR beta chain was observed in a study of monozygotic twins with inflammatory bowel disease (dated by TCRdb to 2018 to 2020). About the full investigation: The complete study included some 28 monozygotic twin pairs: 19 IBD-discordant Danish pairs and nine German pairs, of which four were IBD-concordant and five were IBD-discordant. Each individual had, on average, about 151 000 unique TCRalpha sequences and 181 000 unique TCRbeta sequences available for analysis. Within discordant pairs, disease-associated traits were sought mainly by comparing IBD patients with their genetically identical healthy co-twins. Findings and caveats that apply to the study as a whole: The analysis was unable to tell different T cell subtypes apart. No single strong signal or clonotype linked to IBD turned up in the results, so the idea that one exists was not supported. Compared with healthy twins, IBD patients shared fewer clonotypes with other individuals, and the difference was most pronounced in patients with signs of disease activity. Because patients received different immunosuppressive treatments, the repertoires may have picked up extra background noise and variability between individuals. Measured by the inverse Simpson index, TCRbeta repertoire diversity was lower in IBD patients than in their healthy co-twins. Repertoire similarity did not differ between concordant and discordant twins, possibly due to limited statistical power.

The germline V gene (reference sequence) specifies GTSNPN as CDR1 and SVGIG as CDR2. From its cysteine to its phenylalanine, the CDR3 spans 15 amino acids. Only the protein is on record. Points on this clonotype: Its antigen is still unknown.

Library preparation employed 5' RACE. For each TCR library, approximately 3,700 ng of total RNA was used. For each sample, cDNA synthesis was carried out in eight separate reactions using SMARTScribe reverse transcriptase. During cDNA synthesis, template switching was used to introduce unique molecular identifiers that contained a 6-nucleotide sample barcode. TCRalpha and TCRbeta cDNA was amplified in two nested PCRs of approximately 17 and 9 cycles, and bead purification was carried out after each PCR. Before amplification, the cDNA was both treated with uracil DNA-glycosylase and purified with the QIAquick PCR purification kit. The second PCR added Illumina TruSeq-compatible adapters along with sample-specific barcodes. Library quality and concentration were checked on TapeStation and Qubit, and libraries were pooled at about 4.9 ng each. Pooled libraries were sequenced on an Illumina HiSeq2500 single-index Rapid Run with 2 x 100 bp reads and custom sequencing primers. The study's processing was this. PCR and sequencing errors were corrected by UMI-based consensus assembly using MiGEC version 1.2.6. MiXCR version 2.1.1 was used to carry out V(D)J alignment, clonotype assembly and CDR3 extraction. To normalise gene usage, clonotype sharing and MAIT/NKT TCR abundance, the top 1000, 10 000 and 20 000 clonotypes in each sample were analysed. Diversity was computed as the inverse Simpson index with the vegan R package after downsampling to 27 000 UMIs. Paired Mann-Whitney U tests were applied to discordant twin pairs, and Benjamini-Hochberg correction was used for multiple testing. TCRdb reprocessed the raw reads; every CDR3 protein sequence is a single record, and DNA is not supplied. The V and J calls follow TCRdb's processing rather than the paper's. The table of this sample itemizes approximately 400,000 distinct CDR3 sequences. In total, the top ten clones hold approximately 2.4% of the sample.

A 2.5 ml peripheral blood sample was drawn into PAXgene tubes per donor and stored at -80°C. Total RNA was isolated from whole blood with the PAXgene blood miRNA kit on an automated QIAcube, without T cell sorting. Peripheral blood from monozygotic twin pairs, either concordant or discordant for inflammatory bowel disease, underwent deep TCRalpha and TCRbeta repertoire profiling that used unique molecular barcoding. Smoking habits were recorded for all twin pairs, and individuals were classified as current, former or never smokers. The sample was blood. This receptor chain uses TRBV30 and TRBJ2-2. This TCR was recovered from a human donor with ulcerative colitis or Crohn's disease, or a healthy co-twin of an affected twin (not recorded which). The CDR3 is CAWTTTYKGTGELFF.